The 10 T cell receptor beta chains below were found in one sample sequenced in a study of T cell responses to AZD1222 COVID-19 vaccine. Data came from immunoSEQ multiplex PCR; TCRdb stores just in-frame clones and leaves some out. The repertoire has tens of thousands of clones, around 90% of them found once; the top ten carry around 1.4%. The source material was peripheral blood, sampled on day 0 of AZD1222 vaccination. The source is an adult in good health.

The CDR3 nucleotides read TGTGCCAGCAGTTACGACAGCTACAATGAGCAGTTCTTC. Translated, it gives CASSYDSYNEQFF. The J gene is TRBJ2-1, the V gene TRBV6-2 or TRBV6-3; perhaps TRBD1 as D (5 bases). V was shortened by 2 bases and J by 3 bases, with 5 bases between the two germline ends. The germline V gene has CDR1 MNHEY and CDR2 SVGEGT. The CDR3 consists of 13 residues.

The V call is TRBV7-9, the J call TRBJ2-5; TRBD2 agrees at 13 bases. Germline V lookup: CDR1 SEHNR, CDR2 FQNEAQ (reference sequence). The ends lost 4 bases at V and 1 base at J; junction bases unmatched: 3. CDR3 size: 16 residues. For the CDR3, the DNA is TGTGCCAGCAGCTCGGGACTAGCGGGATTCCAAGAGACCCAGTACTTC. Translation: CASSSGLAGFQETQYF.

This clone was seen just once. This chain uses TRBV12-3 or TRBV12-4 with TRBJ2-1; D gene unclear. This CDR3 contains 12 residues. V lost 3 bases, J lost 5 bases, and 5 bases lay in between. The CDR3 DNA follows: TGTGCCAGCAGTTTTGGAGACAATGAGCAGTTCTTC. Its translation: CASSFGDNEQFF.

This clone has a single count. The chain links TRBV7-2 to TRBJ2-5, with 7 bases fitting TRBD1. There are 14 residues in the CDR3. V lost 5 bases to trimming and J lost 1 base; unmatched junction nucleotides: 4. Germline CDR1 and CDR2: SGHTA and FQGNSA. CDR3 coding DNA: TGTGCCAGCAGCCTGGGACAGTTCCAAGAGACCCAGTACTTC. Protein sequence: CASSLGQFQETQYF. The complete variable domain, with remaining parts taken from reference TRBV7-2 and TRBJ2-5, reads GAGVSQSPSNKVTEKGKDVELRCDPISGHTALYWYRQSLGQGLEFLIYFQGNSAPDKSGLPSDRFSAERTGGSVSTLTIQRTQQEDSAVYLCASSLGQFQETQYFGPGTRLLVL.

This chain uses TRBV18 with TRBJ2-7; 11 nucleotides match TRBD2. The CDR3 contains 14 residues. Trimming at V came to 5 bases and at J to 3 bases, leaving 3 bases not matched to a gene. Germline loops: CDR1 KGHSH, CDR2 LQKENI. The CDR3 DNA follows: TGTGCCAGCTCAGGGGGACTAGCGGACTACGAGCAGTACTTC. Translating gives CASSGGLADYEQYF.

This clone was observed a handful of times. The chain has TRBV15 and TRBJ1-2; D not certain. There are 14 residues in the CDR3. Germline V lookup: CDR1 LNHNV, CDR2 YYDKDF (reference sequence). V was trimmed by 1 base and J by 5 bases, leaving 11 bases between them. CDR3 DNA sequence: TGTGCCACCAGCAGAGCTTCAGTAGGGTATGGCTACACCTTC. Its protein product is CATSRASVGYGYTF.

The chain links TRBV7-9 to TRBJ1-2; no clear D. This CDR3 contains 14 residues. V was shortened by 0 bases and J by 6 bases, with 11 bases between the two germline ends. Germline V gives CDR1 SEHNR, CDR2 FQNEAQ (reference sequence). The CDR3 sequence is CASSLALGGDGYTF. CDR3 bases: TGTGCCAGCAGCTTAGCGCTGGGCGGCGATGGCTACACCTTC.

The DNA of the CDR3 is TGTGCCACCGGACAGGGGGCGGATTCTTATGGCTACACCTTC. Translating gives CATGQGADSYGYTF. V and J are TRBV6-5 and TRBJ1-2; 11 nucleotides align to TRBD1. This CDR3 has 14 residues. V lost 10 bases, J lost 5 bases, and 9 bases stayed unmatched. Germline CDR1 and CDR2: MNHEY and SVGAGI.

The chain links TRBV7-6 to TRBJ2-1; D remains ambiguous. Trimming stripped 5 bases from V and 4 bases from J, with 15 bases between. The germline V gene has CDR1 SGHVS and CDR2 FNYEAQ. The CDR3 totals 15 residues. CDR3 sequence: CASSPDWPPYNEQFF. In nucleotides, the CDR3 is TGTGCCAGCAGCCCAGACTGGCCCCCGTACAATGAGCAGTTCTTC.

This chain uses TRBV7-9 with TRBJ2-3; D gene unclear. The CDR3 is 14 residues long. Germline CDR1 and CDR2: SEHNR and FQNEAQ (reference sequence). Between the trimmed V and J ends, which lost 5 bases and 2 bases, there was a span of 11 bases. CDR3 residues: CASSPLAHTDTQYF. CDR3 bases: TGTGCCAGCAGCCCCCTGGCCCACACAGATACGCAGTATTTT.